Reported below is one TCR beta chain. The germline V and J ends were trimmed by 5 bases and 6 bases, with 10 bases remaining between them. In germline, CDR1 is MNHNY, CDR2 SVGAGI (reference sequence). The CDR3 is made up of 12 amino acids. These data belong to a study of shared clonotypes between healthy human individuals. On the study more broadly: For every donor, three CD4 naive, three CD4 memory, two CD8 naive and one CD8 memory plates were used.

The data were produced by immunoSEQ multiplex PCR, yet TCRdb's version contains in-frame clones alone and is incomplete. Of approximately 2.5 million clones listed, around nine tenths were seen once; the top ten hold over 0.12%. Researchers partitioned CD4+ cells into CD45RA+ naive and CD45RA-negative memory subsets. The V and J genes are TRBV6-6 and TRBJ1-1; D unclear. The specimen was naive CD4+ T cells sorted from blood. The sample's subset: CD45RA+ positively selected. The TCR comes from a young man in good health. CDR3 in amino acids: CASSNQLSEAFF. The CDR3, as DNA: TGTGCCAGCAGTAATCAACTATCTGAAGCTTTCTTT.